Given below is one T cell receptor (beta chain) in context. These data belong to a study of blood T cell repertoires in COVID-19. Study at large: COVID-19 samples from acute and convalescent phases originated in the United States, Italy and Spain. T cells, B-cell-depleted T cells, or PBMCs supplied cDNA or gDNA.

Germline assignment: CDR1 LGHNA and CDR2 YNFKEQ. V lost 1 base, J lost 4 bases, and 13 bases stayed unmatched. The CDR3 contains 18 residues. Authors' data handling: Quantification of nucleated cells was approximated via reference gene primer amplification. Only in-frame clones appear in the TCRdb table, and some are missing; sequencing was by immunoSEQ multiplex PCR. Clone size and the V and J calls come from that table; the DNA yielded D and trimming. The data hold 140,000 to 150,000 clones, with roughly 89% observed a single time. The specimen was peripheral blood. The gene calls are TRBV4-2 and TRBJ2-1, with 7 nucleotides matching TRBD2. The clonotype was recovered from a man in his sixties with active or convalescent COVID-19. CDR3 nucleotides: TGTGCCAGCAGCCAAGCTTCGGTGGGAGGGCGCCTTTACAATGAGCAGTTCTTC. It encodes CASSQASVGGRLYNEQFF.